Below, one T cell receptor (beta chain) is given with its context. The target antigen is unknown. The CDR3 is made up of 15 amino acids. Germline V CDR1 and CDR2: SGHTA, FQGNSA. V lost 1 base, J lost 9 bases, and 16 bases lay in between. This sample was taken from a study of shared clonotypes between healthy human individuals. As processed by the authors: With immunoSEQ giving junction-only sequences and no quality scores, filtering differed. TCRdb's table, derived via immunoSEQ multiplex PCR, lists solely in-frame clones and lacks some. That table supplies the V and J calls and clone size; D and trimming were determined from the DNA. Of approximately 2,000,000 clones listed, approximately 90% are singletons. Study-level points and caveats: Incomplete sequencing of sorted subsets was indicated by rarefaction despite large depth.

This receptor was identified in a man younger than 35 in good health. Some clones in this sample may be carry-over from other donors' samples. The rearrangement links TRBV7-2 to TRBJ1-5; D not resolved. The sample comprised naive CD4+ T cells from PBMCs. Subset of the sample: CD45RA+ positively selected. The CDR3 sequence is CASSLDSGRSRPQHF. The CDR3 region has the DNA TGTGCCAGCAGCTTAGACTCCGGACGCAGCAGGCCCCAGCATTTT.